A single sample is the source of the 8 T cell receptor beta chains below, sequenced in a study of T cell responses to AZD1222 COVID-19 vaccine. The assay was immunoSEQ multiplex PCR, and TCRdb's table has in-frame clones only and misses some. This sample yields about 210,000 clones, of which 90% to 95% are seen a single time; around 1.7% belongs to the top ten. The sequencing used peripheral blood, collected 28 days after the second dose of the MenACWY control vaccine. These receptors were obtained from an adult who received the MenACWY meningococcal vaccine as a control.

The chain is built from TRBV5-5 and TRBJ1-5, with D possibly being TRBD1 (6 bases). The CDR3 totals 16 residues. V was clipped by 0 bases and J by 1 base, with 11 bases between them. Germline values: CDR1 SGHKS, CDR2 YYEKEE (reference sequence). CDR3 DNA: TGTGCCAGCAGCTTGGGGGGGCCGGGGAGCAATCAGCCCCAGCATTTT. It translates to CASSLGGPGSNQPQHF.

CDR3: CASSLGGQPATNEKLFF. The CDR3 nucleotides read TGTGCCAGCAGCTTGGGGGGGCAGCCTGCAACTAATGAAAAACTGTTTTTT. V gene TRBV5-4 combines with J gene TRBJ1-4; maybe TRBD1 (6 bases). CDR1 SGHNT and CDR2 YYREEE come from the germline V gene (reference sequence). With 0 bases removed from V and 0 bases from J, the gap between germline ends came to 12 bases. The CDR3 length is 17 residues.

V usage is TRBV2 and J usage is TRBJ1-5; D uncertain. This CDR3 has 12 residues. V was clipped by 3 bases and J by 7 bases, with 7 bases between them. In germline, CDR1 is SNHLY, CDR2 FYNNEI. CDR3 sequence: CASSETRQPQHF. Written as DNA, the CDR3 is TGTGCCAGCAGTGAGACCCGGCAGCCCCAGCATTTT.

Written as DNA, the CDR3 is TGTGCCAGCAGTTTATCGGGACAGGGGAATGGCTACACCTTC. Translated: CASSLSGQGNGYTF. The chain recombines TRBV27 with TRBJ1-2, with 10 bases fitting TRBD1. CDR3 length: 14 residues. Unmatched junction bases numbered 1, after V lost 0 bases and J lost 6 bases. Germline V gene data show CDR1 as MNHEY and CDR2 as SMNVEV (reference sequence).

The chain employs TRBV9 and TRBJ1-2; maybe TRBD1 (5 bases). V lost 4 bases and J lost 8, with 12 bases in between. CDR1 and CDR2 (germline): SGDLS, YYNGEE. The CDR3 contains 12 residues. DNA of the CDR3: TGTGCCAGCAGCTCTAGAGGGGACGGCTACACCTTC. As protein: CASSSRGDGYTF.

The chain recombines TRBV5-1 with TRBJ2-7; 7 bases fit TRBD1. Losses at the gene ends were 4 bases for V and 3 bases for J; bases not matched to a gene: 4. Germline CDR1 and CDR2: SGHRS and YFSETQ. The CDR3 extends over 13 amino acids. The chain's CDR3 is CASSRDRIYEQYF. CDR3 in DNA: TGCGCCAGCAGCCGGGACAGAATCTACGAGCAGTACTTC.

DNA of the CDR3: TGTGCCAGCAGTAACCCGGGCCAGCCCCAGCATTTT. Amino acid sequence: CASSNPGQPQHF. The V and J genes are TRBV6-5 and TRBJ1-5; D not certain. The germline CDR1 and CDR2 sequences are MNHEY and SVGAGI. This CDR3 has 12 amino acids. The germline V and J ends were trimmed by 5 bases and 7 bases, with 9 bases remaining between them.

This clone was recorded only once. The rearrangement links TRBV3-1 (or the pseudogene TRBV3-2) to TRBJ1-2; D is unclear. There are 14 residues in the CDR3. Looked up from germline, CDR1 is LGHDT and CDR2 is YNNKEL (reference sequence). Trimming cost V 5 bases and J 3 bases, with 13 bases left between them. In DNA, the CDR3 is TGTGCCAGCAGCTCCCACTCAATGGACTATGGCTACACCTTC. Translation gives CASSSHSMDYGYTF.